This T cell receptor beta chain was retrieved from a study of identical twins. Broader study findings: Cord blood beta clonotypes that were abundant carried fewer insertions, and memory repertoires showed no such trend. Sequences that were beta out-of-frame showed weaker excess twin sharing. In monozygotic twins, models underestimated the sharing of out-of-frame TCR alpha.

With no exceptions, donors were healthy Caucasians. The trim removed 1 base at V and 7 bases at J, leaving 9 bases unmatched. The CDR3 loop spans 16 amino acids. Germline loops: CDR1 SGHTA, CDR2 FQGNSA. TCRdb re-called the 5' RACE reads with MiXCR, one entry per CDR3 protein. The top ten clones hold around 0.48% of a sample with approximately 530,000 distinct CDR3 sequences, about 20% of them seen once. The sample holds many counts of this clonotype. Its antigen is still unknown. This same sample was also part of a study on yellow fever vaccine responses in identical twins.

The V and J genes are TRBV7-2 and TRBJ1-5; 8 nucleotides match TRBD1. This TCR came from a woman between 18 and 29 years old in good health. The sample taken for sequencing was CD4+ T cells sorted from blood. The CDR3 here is CASSLVGGRQGQPQHF. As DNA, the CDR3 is TGTGCCAGCAGCTTAGTGGGGGGGCGACAGGGGCAGCCCCAGCATTTT.